The clone carrying this TCR beta chain was seen a few times. Its antigen is undetermined. BIOMED2 TRB-A/B primer pools were used in multiplex TRB PCR. A single record per CDR3 protein comes from TCRdb applying MiXCR to the multiplex PCR reads. The sample contains about 15,000 distinct CDR3 sequences, 27% of which appear only once. V lost 9 bases and J lost 2, with 13 bases in between. The germline V gene has CDR1 MNHNS and CDR2 SASEGT. The CDR3 totals 13 residues. These data are taken from a study of T and B cells in COVID-19 patients. Overall study findings and caveats: Highly clonal in active COVID-19, TRB repertoires exceeded healthy-donor diversity and richness at recovery.

Blood genomic DNA input for TRB amplification was roughly 250-550 ng. The rearrangement uses TRBV6-1 and TRBJ1-2, with D uncertain. The clonotype originates from a human donor who had recovered from COVID-19. Input material: blood. The CDR3 DNA reads TGTGCCAGTGAACAGAACCCAAACTATGGCTACACCTTC. Protein: CASEQNPNYGYTF.